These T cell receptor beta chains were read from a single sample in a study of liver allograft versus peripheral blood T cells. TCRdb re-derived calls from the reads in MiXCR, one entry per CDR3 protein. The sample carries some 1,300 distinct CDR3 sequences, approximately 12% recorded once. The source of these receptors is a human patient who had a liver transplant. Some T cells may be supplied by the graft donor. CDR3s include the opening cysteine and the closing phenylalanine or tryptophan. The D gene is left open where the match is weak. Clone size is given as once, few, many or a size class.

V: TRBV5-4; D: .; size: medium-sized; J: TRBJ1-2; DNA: TGTGCCAGCAGCTCGCCCGGGGAGGGCTATGGCTACACCTTC; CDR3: CASSSPGEGYGYTF
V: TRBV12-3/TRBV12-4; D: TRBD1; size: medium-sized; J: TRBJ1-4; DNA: TGTGCCAGCAGACGGACAGGGGGCAATGAAAAACTGTTTTTT; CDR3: CASRRTGGNEKLFF
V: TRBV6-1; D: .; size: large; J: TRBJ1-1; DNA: TGTGCCAGCAGCGCAAACAGGGCGGACGCTTTCTTT; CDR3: CASSANRADAFF
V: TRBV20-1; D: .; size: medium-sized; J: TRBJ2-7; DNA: TGCAGTGCTAGAGATGGGGGAAGTCGGGCCTACGAGCAGTACTTC; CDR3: CSARDGGSRAYEQYF
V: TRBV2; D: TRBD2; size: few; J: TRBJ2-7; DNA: TGTGCCAGCAGTGACAAGCGGGGGGCGATGTCCTACGAGCAGTACTTC; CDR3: CASSDKRGAMSYEQYF
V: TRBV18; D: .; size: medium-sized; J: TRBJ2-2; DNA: TGTGCCAGCTCGCCGCCGGGACACAGGGTCACCGGGGAGCTGTTTTTT; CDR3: CASSPPGHRVTGELFF
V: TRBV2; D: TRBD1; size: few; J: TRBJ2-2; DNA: TGTGCCAGCAGTTTCGGGACAGGGCCGAACACCGGGGAGCTGTTTTTT; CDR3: CASSFGTGPNTGELFF
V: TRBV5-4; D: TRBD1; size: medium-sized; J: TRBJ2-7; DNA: TGTGCCAGCAGCTCCGGGACAGTTTCCTACGAGCAGTACTTC; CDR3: CASSSGTVSYEQYF
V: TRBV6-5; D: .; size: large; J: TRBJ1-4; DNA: TGTGCCAGCAGTCGAGGGTGGACTAATGAAAAACTGTTTTTT; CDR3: CASSRGWTNEKLFF
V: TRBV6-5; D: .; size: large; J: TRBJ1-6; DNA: TGTGCCAGCAGTTACTCTACACCCTGGAGCTCCTATAATTCACCCCTCCACTTT; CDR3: CASSYSTPWSSYNSPLHF
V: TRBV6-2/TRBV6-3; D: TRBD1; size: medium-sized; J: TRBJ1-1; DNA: TGTGCCAGCAGTCTCGGGGACAGACCCTACACTGAAGCTTTCTTT; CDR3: CASSLGDRPYTEAFF